The 2 T cell receptor beta chains below all came from one sample that was sequenced in a study of OX40 agonist ivuxolimab in advanced cancers. Method: immunoSEQ multiplex PCR; TCRdb's copy keeps in-frame clones and lacks some. The sample shows approximately 77,000 clones, about 90% of them seen only once. Sample: CD4+ or CD8+ T cells sorted from blood, taken in a trial of the OX40 agonist ivuxolimab. These receptors were collected from an adult with an advanced solid tumor such as melanoma, head and neck, liver or kidney cancer.

V and J are TRBV6-6 and TRBJ1-1; weak D call: TRBD1 (5 bases). Trimming removed 6 bases from V and 5 bases from J, with 10 bases in between. This CDR3 spans 12 amino acids. CDR1 and CDR2 (germline): MNHNY, SVGAGI (reference sequence). The CDR3: CASSPDSTEAFF. The CDR3, as DNA: TGTGCCAGCAGCCCCGACAGTACTGAAGCTTTCTTT.

The V gene is TRBV5-1, the J gene TRBJ2-7; D may correspond to TRBD1 or TRBD2 (5 bases each). V was shortened by 0 bases and J by 3 bases, with 10 bases between the two germline ends. The CDR3 runs to 14 residues. Germline V lookup: CDR1 SGHRS, CDR2 YFSETQ. CDR3 nucleotides: TGCGCCAGCAGCTTGGCAGGGAGCGGCTACGAGCAGTACTTC. Its protein product is CASSLAGSGYEQYF.